Included here is one T cell receptor (beta chain) sequence, with context. The sample is drawn from a study of blood T cell repertoires in COVID-19. Overall study context: Some COVID-19 samples were acute and others convalescent; all came from the United States, Italy and Spain. Sources were T cells, B-cell-depleted T cells, or PBMCs; the material itself was cDNA or gDNA.

The J segment lost 5 bases and the V segment lost 5 bases, leaving 8 bases of the junction unmatched. The CDR3 totals 15 residues. CDR1 is ENHRY and CDR2 is SYGVKD in the germline V gene. Methods used by the authors: Estimation of nucleated cell counts relied on the amplification of reference gene primers. Generated by immunoSEQ multiplex PCR, the TCRdb table keeps only in-frame clones and is missing some. V and J calls and clone size are as listed in that table; D and trimming were resolved from the DNA. Of roughly 32,000 clones in the sample, about 86% were seen once. The chain uses TRBV10-3 and TRBJ1-4; 7 bases are shared with TRBD1. What was sequenced was peripheral blood. The sequence came from a woman older than 75 with active or convalescent COVID-19. The CDR3 DNA follows: TGTGCCATCAGTACTGGAGACAGGGCCAATGAAAAACTGTTTTTT. The encoded protein is CAISTGDRANEKLFF.